A selection of T cell receptor beta chains follows, all from one sample in a study of memory CD4+ T cells and cytomegalovirus serostatus. Profiled with immunoSEQ multiplex PCR; TCRdb holds only in-frame clones, not every one. The repertoire has tens of thousands of clones, roughly 77% of them found once; the top ten carry about 3%. Sequenced input: memory CD4+ T cells from blood. The receptor set was obtained from an adult in good health and CMV-seropositive. Both conserved end residues are part of each CDR3. The D gene is left open where the match is weak. Expanded clones are given a class, and other clones once, few, many or no size at all.

d_call	v_call	j_call	clone_size	cdr3_aa	cdr3_nt
-	TRBV28	TRBJ2-7	-	CASSPESTVSYEQYF	TGTGCCAGCAGTCCCGAGTCGACGGTCTCCTACGAGCAGTACTTC
-	TRBV7-9	TRBJ2-7	-	CASSLSGLVAYEQYF	TGTGCCAGCAGCTTAAGCGGGCTAGTCGCGTACGAGCAGTACTTC
-	TRBV29-1	TRBJ1-1	few	CSVGTPNTEAFF	TGCAGCGTCGGGACACCCAACACTGAAGCTTTCTTT
TRBD2	TRBV7-2	TRBJ2-1	-	CASSIVGASGAGREQFF	TGTGCCAGCAGCATTGTTGGGGCTAGCGGGGCCGGCAGGGAGCAGTTCTTC
-	TRBV7-8	TRBJ1-3	-	CASSYSGDGNTIYF	TGTGCCAGCAGCTATTCAGGGGACGGAAACACCATATATTTT
TRBD1	TRBV14	TRBJ2-2	-	CASSERFSTLPGGTGELFF	TGTGCCAGCAGCGAAAGATTCTCGACACTTCCAGGGGGCACCGGGGAGCTGTTTTTT
-	TRBV5-4	TRBJ1-1	-	CASSPDINTEAFF	TGTGCCAGCAGCCCGGATATTAACACTGAAGCTTTCTTT
-	TRBV5-1	TRBJ1-1	many	CASSLAGTRNTEAFF	TGCGCCAGCAGCTTGGCCGGGACACGAAACACTGAAGCTTTCTTT
-	TRBV28	TRBJ2-2	-	CASSSGGTNTGELFF	TGTGCCAGCAGTTCGGGCGGAACGAACACCGGGGAGCTGTTTTTT
-	TRBV7-2	TRBJ2-7	-	CASSLGGGYEQYF	TGTGCCAGCAGCTTAGGAGGGGGCTACGAGCAGTACTTC
-	TRBV18	TRBJ1-2	-	CASSPAGNYGYTF	TGTGCCAGCTCACCAGCGGGGAACTATGGCTACACCTTC
-	TRBV2	TRBJ1-3	-	CASSVSQGRAIYF	TGTGCCAGCAGTGTGTCCCAGGGTAGGGCCATATATTTT
-	TRBV27	TRBJ2-3	-	CASTPRDPRTGTQYF	TGTGCCAGCACCCCCCGGGACCCACGAACGGGTACGCAGTATTTT
-	TRBV6-5	TRBJ1-3	-	CASSKGAGPGNTIYF	TGTGCCAGCAGCAAAGGAGCCGGGCCCGGAAACACCATATATTTT
-	TRBV19	TRBJ1-4	-	CASSIEEKLFF	TGTGCCAGTAGTATCGAGGAAAAACTGTTTTTT
-	TRBV9	TRBJ2-3	once	CASSVGSSYSTDTQYF	TGTGCCAGCAGCGTAGGTTCTAGCTATAGCACAGATACGCAGTATTTT
TRBD2	TRBV7-2	TRBJ2-3	-	CASSPRGAGVATSTDTQYF	TGTGCCAGCAGCCCCCGAGGAGCGGGAGTCGCCACTAGCACAGATACGCAGTATTTT
-	TRBV14	TRBJ1-2	once	CASSPLDWRNYGYTF	TGTGCCAGCAGCCCTCTAGACTGGAGAAACTATGGCTACACCTTC
-	TRBV30	TRBJ2-3	-	CAWSVSQGWINTQYF	TGTGCCTGGAGTGTAAGTCAGGGTTGGATAAATACGCAGTATTTT
-	TRBV30	TRBJ2-2	-	CAWSDSGVGELFF	TGTGCCTGGAGCGACTCAGGGGTGGGGGAGCTGTTTTTT
TRBD1	TRBV30	TRBJ1-4	-	CAWMPKDRGEKLFF	TGTGCCTGGATGCCCAAGGACAGGGGTGAAAAACTGTTTTTT
-	TRBV21-1	TRBJ1-1	-	CASEGDTGGYNTEAFF	TGTGCCAGCGAGGGGGACACCGGGGGATATAACACTGAAGCTTTCTTT
-	TRBV27	TRBJ2-3	-	CASKQGSSTDTQYF	TGTGCCAGCAAGCAGGGGTCTAGCACAGATACGCAGTATTTT
-	TRBV28	TRBJ2-5	-	CASSFSAWGETQYF	TGTGCCAGCAGTTTCTCTGCCTGGGGGGAGACCCAGTACTTC
-	TRBV7-2	TRBJ1-1	-	CASILRPGPGTEAFF	TGTGCCAGCATATTGCGCCCCGGGCCGGGGACTGAAGCTTTCTTT
-	TRBV7-8	TRBJ2-7	-	CASSPRGRVYEQYF	TGTGCCAGCAGCCCTCGGGGGCGGGTCTACGAGCAGTACTTC
-	TRBV9	TRBJ2-2	-	CASSVEGSGTGELFF	TGTGCCAGCAGCGTAGAAGGTAGCGGCACCGGGGAGCTGTTTTTT
-	TRBV5-4	TRBJ1-1	-	CASSLGQVNTEAFF	TGTGCCAGCAGCTTGGGACAAGTGAACACTGAAGCTTTCTTT
-	TRBV5-1	TRBJ2-1	-	CASSSDGRNNEQFF	TGCGCCAGCAGCTCTGACGGACGAAACAATGAGCAGTTCTTC
-	TRBV2	TRBJ1-5	once	CASHYELWSNQPQHF	TGTGCCAGCCACTATGAGCTGTGGAGCAATCAGCCCCAGCATTTT
-	TRBV29-1	TRBJ1-4	-	CSVGRDREKLFF	TGCAGCGTTGGCCGGGATCGTGAAAAACTGTTTTTT
-	TRBV27	TRBJ2-3	-	CASSLKHLGMYTQYF	TGTGCCAGCAGTTTGAAGCACCTGGGCATGTATACGCAGTATTTT
TRBD1	TRBV2	TRBJ1-2	few	CADRGEGQGRLYGYTF	TGTGCCGACAGGGGAGAGGGACAGGGGCGCCTCTATGGCTACACCTTC
TRBD1	TRBV10-3	TRBJ1-3	-	CAISATGTTGNTIYF	TGTGCCATCAGTGCGACAGGGACTACGGGAAACACCATATATTTT
-	TRBV5-1	TRBJ2-2	-	CASSLGVNTGELFF	TGCGCCAGCAGCTTGGGGGTGAACACCGGGGAGCTGTTTTTT
TRBD1	TRBV28	TRBJ1-1	-	CASIGTGGNVGAFF	TGTGCCAGCATCGGGACAGGGGGAAACGTTGGAGCTTTCTTT
-	TRBV5-4	TRBJ2-1	-	CASSLGARDTYNEQFF	TGTGCCAGCAGCTTGGGGGCGCGGGATACCTACAATGAGCAGTTCTTC
-	TRBV28	TRBJ2-3	-	CASRHRVLSTDTQYF	TGTGCCAGCAGACACAGGGTCTTGAGCACAGATACGCAGTATTTT
TRBD1	TRBV6-1	TRBJ2-1	-	CASSGSRGSSYNEQFF	TGTGCCAGCAGTGGAAGCAGGGGGAGCTCCTACAATGAGCAGTTCTTC
TRBD2	TRBV11-3	TRBJ2-1	-	CASSSQTSGKVNEQFF	TGTGCCAGCAGCTCGCAGACTAGCGGGAAGGTTAATGAGCAGTTCTTC